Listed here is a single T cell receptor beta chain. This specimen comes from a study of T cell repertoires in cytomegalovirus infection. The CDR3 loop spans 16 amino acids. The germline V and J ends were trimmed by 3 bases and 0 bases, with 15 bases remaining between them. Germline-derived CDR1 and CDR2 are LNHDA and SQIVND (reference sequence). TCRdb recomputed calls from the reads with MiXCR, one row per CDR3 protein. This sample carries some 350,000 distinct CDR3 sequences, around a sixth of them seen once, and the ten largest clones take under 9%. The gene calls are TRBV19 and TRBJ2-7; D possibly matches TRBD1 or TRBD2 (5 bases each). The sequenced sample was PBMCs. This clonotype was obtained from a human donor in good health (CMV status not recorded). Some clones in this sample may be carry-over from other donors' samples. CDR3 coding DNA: TGTGCCAGTAGTATGGAGAACCGGGACGGCTCCTACGAGCAGTACTTC. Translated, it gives CASSMENRDGSYEQYF.